This passage covers 22 T cell receptor beta chains from one sample sequenced in a study of CD8 T cells in ankylosing spondylitis. One entry per CDR3 protein results from TCRdb running MiXCR on the 5' RACE reads. Here the sample spans about 130,000 distinct CDR3 sequences, 9.3% being singletons. Input material: blood, either unsorted or a sorted T cell fraction (not recorded which). These receptors were taken from a male donor with ankylosing spondylitis or in good health (not recorded which).

This clonotype was seen at least ten times. The chain joins TRBV5-6 to TRBJ2-2; D not resolved. The CDR3 spans 14 residues. The V gene's germline CDR1 is SGHDT and CDR2 YYEEEE. The V and J ends lost 0 bases and 4 bases respectively, with 7 bases between them. The CDR3 DNA reads as TGTGCCAGCAGCTTGGGTGGGATCACCGGGGAGCTGTTTTTT. Translation gives CASSLGGITGELFF.

This clonotype occurred many times. The chain combines TRBV7-2 with TRBJ2-4, with D possibly being TRBD1 (8 bases). The V gene lost 5 bases and the J gene lost 3 bases, with 20 bases spanning the gap. In germline, CDR1 is SGHTA, CDR2 FQGNSA. This CDR3 is 17 amino acids long. CDR3 amino acids: CASSGQGLLRVKNIQYF. The CDR3 region has the DNA TGTGCCAGCAGCGGACAGGGACTATTACGGGTCAAAAACATTCAGTACTTC. The full variable domain, rest sourced from reference TRBV7-2 and TRBJ2-4, is GAGVSQSPSNKVTEKGKDVELRCDPISGHTALYWYRQSLGQGLEFLIYFQGNSAPDKSGLPSDRFSAERTGGSVSTLTIQRTQQEDSAVYLCASSGQGLLRVKNIQYFGAGTRLSVL.

At least ten counts were recorded for this clonotype. The chain employs TRBV29-1 and TRBJ1-2, with no clear D. The V end was cut by 3 bases, the J end by 2 bases, with 10 bases between. Germline V CDR1 and CDR2: SQVTM, ANQGSEA. The CDR3 extends over 13 amino acids. CDR3 coding DNA: TGCAGCGTTGATTTCAGTAAGAACTATGGCTACACCTTC. Its protein is CSVDFSKNYGYTF. Supplemented by reference TRBV29-1 and TRBJ1-2, the full variable domain reads SAVISQKPSRDICQRGTSLTIQCQVDSQVTMMFWYRQQPGQSLTLIATANQGSEATYESGFVIDKFPISRPNLTFSTLTVSNMSPEDSSIYLCSVDFSKNYGYTFGSGTRLTVV.

This clonotype was seen at least ten times. CDR3 sequence (DNA): TGTGCCAGCAGATTGGATCGGCGGGGCGGTGGCGGGGAGCTGTTTTTT. Protein product: CASRLDRRGGGGELFF. This chain connects TRBV7-3 to TRBJ2-2; TRBD2 is a possible D gene (6 bases). This CDR3 has 16 residues. The germline gives CDR1 SGHTA, CDR2 FQGTGA. V was clipped by 6 bases and J by 7 bases, with 21 bases between them.

Many counts were recorded for this clonotype. The chain carries TRBV20-1 and TRBJ2-4; D gene unclear. Germline lookup yields CDR1 DFQATT and CDR2 SNEGSKA (reference sequence). V was trimmed by 7 bases and J by 0 bases, leaving 10 bases between them. The CDR3 contains 13 residues. CDR3 amino acids: CSGQRIAKNIQYF. In nucleotides, the CDR3 is TGCAGTGGTCAAAGGATAGCCAAAAACATTCAGTACTTC.

This clonotype was seen many times. V is TRBV12-3 or TRBV12-4 and J is TRBJ1-2; TRBD1 agrees at 7 bases. Trimming removed 2 bases from V and 6 bases from J; junction bases left unmatched: 9. The CDR3 contains 15 residues. CDR3 sequence reads: CASSLTGVGWNGYTF. The CDR3, as DNA: TGTGCCAGCAGTTTAACAGGGGTTGGTTGGAATGGCTACACCTTC.

This clonotype was seen at least ten times. V usage is TRBV14 and J usage is TRBJ2-1, with D perhaps TRBD2 (5 bases). V was trimmed by 1 base and J by 2 bases, leaving 12 bases between them. This CDR3 has 16 residues. CDR1 SGHDN and CDR2 FVKESK come from the germline V gene. DNA of the CDR3: TGTGCCAGCAGCCAAGTTGGGAGAAGGGCCTACAATGAGCAGTTCTTC. It is translated as CASSQVGRRAYNEQFF.

This clonotype was found a few times. This chain joins TRBV20-1 and TRBJ1-6; a weak D match, TRBD1 (6 bases). From germline, CDR1 is DFQATT and CDR2 SNEGSKA (reference sequence). The CDR3 loop spans 16 amino acids. Between the trimmed V and J ends, which lost 0 bases and 7 bases, there was a span of 16 bases. This chain's CDR3 is CSARDPTTGINSPLHF. DNA of the CDR3: TGCAGTGCTAGAGACCCTACCACAGGGATAAATTCACCCCTCCACTTT.

This clonotype was detected ten times or more. J is TRBJ1-2 and V is TRBV27; a weak D match, TRBD1 (6 bases). V gave up 5 bases and J gave up 7 bases, with 14 bases separating them. The CDR3 loop spans 13 amino acids. The germline CDR1 and CDR2 sequences are MNHEY and SMNVEV (reference sequence). CDR3 in DNA: TGTGCCAGCAGTCGTGCCAGGGGATTTGGCTACACCTTC. Translated: CASSRARGFGYTF.

On this clonotype: A read error is possible here, since a much larger clone lies one base away. The V and J genes are TRBV3-1 and TRBJ2-1; the D gene is possibly TRBD2 (6 bases). Between the trimmed V and J ends, which lost 0 bases and 9 bases, there was a span of 18 bases. CDR3 length: 16 amino acids. The germline V gene encodes CDR1 LGHDT and CDR2 YNNKEL (reference sequence). CDR3 region: CASSQERLPGASEQFF. The CDR3 coding sequence is TGTGCCAGCAGCCAAGAGAGACTACCGGGAGCTAGTGAGCAGTTCTTC.

For this clonotype: Given a much more abundant clone one base away, this may be a read error. The chain has TRBV12-3 or TRBV12-4 and TRBJ1-2; 7 nucleotides agree with TRBD1. The CDR3 sequence is 15 residues long. With 6 bases clipped from V and 3 bases from J, the junction kept 10 bases outside the gene matches. The DNA of the CDR3 is TGTGCCAGCAGCGACACCGGGACAGTGTACTATGGCTACACCTTC. It codes for CASSDTGTVYYGYTF.

This clonotype was recorded at least ten times. The gene calls are TRBV7-2 and TRBJ2-5, with D tentatively TRBD1 (6 bases). The V end lost 3 bases, the J end lost 4 bases, and 27 bases lay between the germline ends. The CDR3 spans 19 residues. The germline gives CDR1 SGHTA, CDR2 FQGNSA. DNA of the CDR3: TGTGCCAGCAGCTTGGCGGACAGCCTTTTAGGCGTTGATCGAGAGACCCAGTACTTC. It specifies CASSLADSLLGVDRETQYF.

The rearrangement uses TRBV6-2 or TRBV6-3 and TRBJ2-2, with 15 positions matching TRBD2. CDR3 length: 19 residues. V lost 7 bases, J lost 4 bases, and 13 bases stayed unmatched. Germline loops: CDR1 MNHEY, CDR2 SVGEGT. This CDR3 reads CASNTPWTSGRASTGELFF. CDR3 DNA: TGTGCCAGCAACACACCTTGGACTAGCGGGAGGGCTAGCACCGGGGAGCTGTTTTTT.

The chain carries TRBV30 and TRBJ2-2; possibly TRBD1 for D (6 bases). Trimming took 3 bases from V and 4 from J, leaving 12 bases between them. In germline, CDR1 is GTSNPN, CDR2 SVGIG (reference sequence). This CDR3 is built from 14 residues. CDR3 DNA sequence: TGTGCCTGGAGGAAGGGGGAGATCACCGGGGAGCTGTTTTTT. Residues: CAWRKGEITGELFF.

In this sample, this clonotype turned up many times. The V call is TRBV3-1, the J call TRBJ2-1, with TRBD2 matching 10 bases. From germline, CDR1 is LGHDT and CDR2 YNNKEL (reference sequence). V dropped 1 base and J dropped 12; count of bases not matched to a gene: 12. The CDR3 consists of 16 residues. CDR3 residues: CASSQVLSLAGDGQFF. The CDR3 DNA follows: TGTGCCAGCAGCCAAGTATTGAGTCTAGCGGGAGATGGGCAGTTCTTC.

This clonotype has ten or more counts. The rearrangement links TRBV5-1 to TRBJ2-7; 9 bases line up with TRBD2. Per germline, CDR1 SGHRS and CDR2 YFSETQ. CDR3 length: 18 residues. With 2 bases clipped from V and 6 bases from J, the junction kept 18 bases outside the gene matches. The CDR3 sequence is CASSLFYGAGGVAAEQYF. CDR3 nucleotide sequence: TGCGCCAGCAGCTTATTCTATGGAGCGGGAGGAGTCGCAGCCGAGCAGTACTTC.

There are many counts of this clonotype. Since the CDR3 does not end with the conserved phenylalanine or tryptophan, this likely comes from a read error. The rearrangement links TRBV20-1 to TRBJ2-1; TRBD2 is a possible D gene (7 bases). The CDR3 length is 16 residues. V was cut by 5 bases and J by 0 bases, with 17 bases left in between. Germline-derived CDR1 and CDR2 are DFQATT and SNEGSKA (reference sequence). CDR3 sequence (DNA): TGCAGTGCTTACGAGCGGGACAAAAGCTCCTACAATGAGCAGTTCTTG. Protein product: CSAYERDKSSYNEQFL.

This chain links TRBV7-9 with TRBJ2-5, with TRBD2 as a possible D gene (5 bases). Germline values: CDR1 SEHNR, CDR2 FQNEAQ (reference sequence). The CDR3 length is 15 residues. Between the trimmed V and J ends, which lost 3 bases and 5 bases, there was a span of 16 bases. Here the CDR3 DNA reads TGTGCCAGCAGCTTCCGAGGTAGCGTCGGGGAGACCCAGTACTTC. Amino acid sequence: CASSFRGSVGETQYF.

This clonotype has a count of ten or more. The gene calls are TRBV20-1 and TRBJ2-3; D might be TRBD2 (5 bases). V was trimmed by 6 bases and J by 0 bases, leaving 19 bases between them. There are 16 residues in the CDR3. Germline V gene sequence: CDR1 DFQATT, CDR2 SNEGSKA (reference sequence). The CDR3: CSASPPEGRSTDTQYF. Here the CDR3 DNA reads TGCAGTGCCAGCCCACCTGAGGGAAGGAGCACAGATACGCAGTATTTT.

This clonotype was counted a few times. The V call is TRBV7-2, the J call TRBJ2-7, with D perhaps matching TRBD1 (6 bases). V was clipped by 4 bases and J by 4 bases, with 8 bases between them. CDR3 length: 12 amino acids. Germline CDR1 reads SGHTA; CDR2 reads FQGNSA. The CDR3 region is CASSSDRYEQYF. DNA for the CDR3: TGTGCCAGCAGCTCCGACAGGTACGAGCAGTACTTC.

On this clonotype: A much larger clone differs from this one at a single base, so this may be a read error. The rearrangement uses TRBV7-2 and TRBJ2-1; D is uncertain. V was clipped by 5 bases and J by 6 bases, with 5 bases between them. This CDR3 is built from 11 residues. Germline values: CDR1 SGHTA, CDR2 FQGNSA. The CDR3 sequence: CASSPINEQFF. CDR3 bases: TGTGCCAGCAGCCCCATCAATGAGCAGTTCTTC.

The J gene is TRBJ1-2, the V gene TRBV18; D might be TRBD1 (5 bases). Per germline, CDR1 KGHSH and CDR2 LQKENI. This CDR3 is 15 amino acids long. V was cut by 5 bases and J by 2 bases, with 15 bases left in between. The CDR3 DNA sequence: TGTGCCAGCTCATCTACCGGGACCGAAAACTATGGCTACACCTTC. Residues: CASSSTGTENYGYTF. Combining the CDR3 with reference TRBV18 and TRBJ1-2 gives the whole variable domain NAGVMQNPRHLVRRRGQEARLRCSPMKGHSHVYWYRQLPEEGLKFMVYLQKENIIDESGMPKERFSAEFPKEGPSILRIQQVVRGDSAAYFCASSSTGTENYGYTFGSGTRLTVV.